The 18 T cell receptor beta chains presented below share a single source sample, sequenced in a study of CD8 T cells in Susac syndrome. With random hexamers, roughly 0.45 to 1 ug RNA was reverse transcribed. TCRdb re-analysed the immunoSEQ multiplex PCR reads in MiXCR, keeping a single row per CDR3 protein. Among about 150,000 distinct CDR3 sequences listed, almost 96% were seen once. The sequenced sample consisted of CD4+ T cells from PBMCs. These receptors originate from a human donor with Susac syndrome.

The CDR3 here is CSAPRRVNRVEDEQFF. The CDR3 region has the DNA TGCAGTGCTCCCAGAAGAGTAAACAGGGTAGAGGATGAGCAGTTCTTC. The chain joins TRBV20-1 to TRBJ2-1, with D tentatively TRBD1 (6 bases). V gave up 5 bases and J gave up 8 bases, with 25 bases separating them. Germline CDR1 reads DFQATT; CDR2 reads SNEGSKA (reference sequence). The CDR3 is 16 residues long.

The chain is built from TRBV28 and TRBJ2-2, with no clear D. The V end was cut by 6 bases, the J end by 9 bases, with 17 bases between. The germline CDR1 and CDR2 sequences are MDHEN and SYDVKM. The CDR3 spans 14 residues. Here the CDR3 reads CASRVDQPTRELFF. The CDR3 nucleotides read TGTGCCAGCAGAGTGGACCAACCGACCCGGGAGCTGTTTTTT.

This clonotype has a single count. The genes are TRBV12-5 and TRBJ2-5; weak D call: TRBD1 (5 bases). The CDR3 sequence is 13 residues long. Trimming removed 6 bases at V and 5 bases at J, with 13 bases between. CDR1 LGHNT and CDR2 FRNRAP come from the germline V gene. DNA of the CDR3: TGTGCTAGTGGCCCCTGGGGCGTGGAGACCCAGTACTTC. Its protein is CASGPWGVETQYF.

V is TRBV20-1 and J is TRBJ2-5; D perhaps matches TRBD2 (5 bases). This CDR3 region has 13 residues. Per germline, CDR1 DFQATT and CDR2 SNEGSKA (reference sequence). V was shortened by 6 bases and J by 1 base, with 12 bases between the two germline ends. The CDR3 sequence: CSAKRNLQETQYF. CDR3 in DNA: TGCAGTGCCAAGCGGAACCTCCAAGAGACCCAGTACTTC.

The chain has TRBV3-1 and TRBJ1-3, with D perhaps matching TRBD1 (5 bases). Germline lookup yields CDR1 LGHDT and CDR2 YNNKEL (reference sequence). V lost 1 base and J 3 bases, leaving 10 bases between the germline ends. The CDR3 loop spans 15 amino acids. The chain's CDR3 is CASSQVGAGGNTIYF. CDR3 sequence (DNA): TGTGCCAGCAGCCAAGTAGGGGCAGGTGGAAACACCATATATTTT.

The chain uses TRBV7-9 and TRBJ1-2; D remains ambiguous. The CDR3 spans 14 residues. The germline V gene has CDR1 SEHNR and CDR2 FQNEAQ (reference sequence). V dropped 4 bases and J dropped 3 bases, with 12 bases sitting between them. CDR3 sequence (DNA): TGTGCCAGCAGCTCGCTTTCCGTGGACTATGGCTACACCTTC. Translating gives CASSSLSVDYGYTF.

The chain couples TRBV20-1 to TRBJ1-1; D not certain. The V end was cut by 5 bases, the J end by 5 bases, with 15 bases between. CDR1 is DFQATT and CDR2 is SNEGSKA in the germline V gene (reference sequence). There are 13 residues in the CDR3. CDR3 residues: CSAAYSPVTEAFF. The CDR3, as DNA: TGCAGTGCTGCCTATTCACCAGTGACTGAAGCTTTCTTT.

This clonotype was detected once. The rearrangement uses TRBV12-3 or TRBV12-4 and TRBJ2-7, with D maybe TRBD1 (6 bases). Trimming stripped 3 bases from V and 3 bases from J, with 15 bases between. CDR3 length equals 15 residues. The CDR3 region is CASSLGDHRVYEQYF. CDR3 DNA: TGTGCCAGCAGTTTGGGGGATCACAGGGTCTACGAGCAGTACTTC.

The CDR3 loop is CASSPRTGGIEQYF. The CDR3, as DNA: TGTGCCAGCAGCCCTCGGACAGGGGGGATCGAGCAGTACTTC. The rearrangement joins TRBV6-5 to TRBJ2-7; 10 nucleotides line up with TRBD1. The length of the CDR3 is 14 residues. Per germline, CDR1 MNHEY and CDR2 SVGAGI. Trimming removed 6 bases from V and 6 bases from J; junction bases left unmatched: 8.

The CDR3 loop is CASSFWPRTGRGSYNEQFF. Here the CDR3 DNA reads TGTGCCAGCAGCTTCTGGCCCCGCACAGGGAGAGGGTCCTACAATGAGCAGTTCTTC. The chain employs TRBV7-9 and TRBJ2-1, with a weak D call TRBD1 (6 bases). From germline, CDR1 is SEHNR and CDR2 FQNEAQ (reference sequence). There are 19 residues in the CDR3. The V end lost 3 bases, the J end lost 1 base, and 22 bases lay between the germline ends.

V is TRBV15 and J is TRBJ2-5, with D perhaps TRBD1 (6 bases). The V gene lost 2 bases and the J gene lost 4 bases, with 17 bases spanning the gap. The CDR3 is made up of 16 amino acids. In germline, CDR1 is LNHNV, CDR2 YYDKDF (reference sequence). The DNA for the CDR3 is TGTGCCACCAGCAGAAAAACAGGGTCCCATGCAGAGACCCAGTACTTC. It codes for CATSRKTGSHAETQYF.

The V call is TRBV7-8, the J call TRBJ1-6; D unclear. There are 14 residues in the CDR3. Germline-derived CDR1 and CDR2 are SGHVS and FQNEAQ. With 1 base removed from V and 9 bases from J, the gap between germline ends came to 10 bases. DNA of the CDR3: TGTGCCAGCAGCTTAGAACGGGATGGTTCACCCCTCCACTTT. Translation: CASSLERDGSPLHF.

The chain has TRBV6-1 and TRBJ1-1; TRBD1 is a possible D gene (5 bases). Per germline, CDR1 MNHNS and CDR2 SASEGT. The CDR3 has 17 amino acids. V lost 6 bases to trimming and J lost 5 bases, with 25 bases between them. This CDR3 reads CASSQSLWGAQRTEAFF. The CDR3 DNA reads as TGTGCCAGCAGCCAGTCCTTGTGGGGCGCTCAGAGGACTGAAGCTTTCTTT.

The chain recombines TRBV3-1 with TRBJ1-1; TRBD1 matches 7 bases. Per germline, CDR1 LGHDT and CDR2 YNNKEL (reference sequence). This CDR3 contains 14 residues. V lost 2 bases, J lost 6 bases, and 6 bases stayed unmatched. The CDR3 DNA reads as TGTGCCAGCAGCCAAAAACAGGGGTTTCCTGAAGCTTTCTTT. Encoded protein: CASSQKQGFPEAFF. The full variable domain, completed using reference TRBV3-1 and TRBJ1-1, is DTAVSQTPKYLVTQMGNDKSIKCEQNLGHDTMYWYKQDSKKFLKIMFSYNNKELIINETVPNRFSPKSPDKAHLNLHINSLELGDSAVYFCASSQKQGFPEAFFGQGTRLTVV.

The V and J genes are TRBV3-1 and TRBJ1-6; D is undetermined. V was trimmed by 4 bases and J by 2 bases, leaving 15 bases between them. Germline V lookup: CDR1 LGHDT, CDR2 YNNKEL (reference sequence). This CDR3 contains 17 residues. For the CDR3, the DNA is TGTGCCAGCAGCCCCCCGTGGACTTCGGCCTATAATTCACCCCTCCACTTT. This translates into CASSPPWTSAYNSPLHF.

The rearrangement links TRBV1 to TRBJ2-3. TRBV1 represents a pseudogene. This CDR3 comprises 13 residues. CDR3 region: CTSSQDSRDTQYF. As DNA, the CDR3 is TGCACCAGCAGCCAAGATTCGCGAGATACGCAGTATTTT.

The CDR3 sequence is CASSLVNWGGRFEQYF. The CDR3 DNA is TGTGCCAGCAGTTTGGTTAATTGGGGGGGTAGGTTCGAGCAGTACTTC. The rearrangement links TRBV28 to TRBJ2-7, with 7 bases lining up with TRBD2. The CDR3 totals 16 residues. Per germline, CDR1 MDHEN and CDR2 SYDVKM. V lost 3 bases to trimming and J lost 6 bases; unmatched junction nucleotides: 14.

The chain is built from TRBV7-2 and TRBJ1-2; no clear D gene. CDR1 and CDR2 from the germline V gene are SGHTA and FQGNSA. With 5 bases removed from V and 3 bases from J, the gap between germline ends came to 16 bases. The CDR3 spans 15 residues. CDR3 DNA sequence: TGTGCCAGCAGCGCGACGCTGGGAAGGGACTATGGCTACACCTTC. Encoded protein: CASSATLGRDYGYTF.